Below are 30 T cell receptor beta chains sequenced from a single sample in a study of graft-versus-host responses after intestinal transplantation. These TCRs' antigens remain unknown. Sequenced by immunoSEQ multiplex PCR; TCRdb stores in-frame clones only, minus some. Among tens of thousands of clones, about 90% were seen once, and the ten largest hold just under 2.5%. The starting material was unstimulated CD8+ T cells sorted from spleen or lymph node cells, obtained before intestinal transplant. The source is a human donor who received an intestinal transplant.

The rearrangement joins TRBV28 to TRBJ2-7; 11 nucleotides align to TRBD2. The J segment lost 3 bases and the V segment lost 7 bases, leaving 8 bases of the junction unmatched. This CDR3 is built from 15 residues. Germline assignment: CDR1 MDHEN and CDR2 SYDVKM. The CDR3 loop reads CASTQLAGDVYEQYF. In DNA, the CDR3 is TGTGCCAGCACCCAACTAGCGGGAGACGTCTACGAGCAGTACTTC. Full variable domain (missing parts from reference TRBV28 and TRBJ2-7): DVKVTQSSRYLVKRTGEKVFLECVQDMDHENMFWYRQDPGLGLRLIYFSYDVKMKEKGDIPEGYSVSREKKERFSLILESASTNQTSMYLCASTQLAGDVYEQYFGPGTRLTVT.

Concerning this clone itself: The junction shows a germline mismatch at one end, possibly a read error. The chain recombines TRBV7-6 with TRBJ2-1; TRBD2 aligns across 7 bases. The germline V gene encodes CDR1 SGHVS and CDR2 FNYEAQ. This CDR3 is 16 amino acids long. The CDR3 DNA reads TGTGCCAGCAGCCTAGCAGTAGGACTAGAAGTGAGTGAGCAGTTCTTC. Amino acids: CASSLAVGLEVSEQFF. The complete variable domain, with remaining parts taken from reference TRBV7-6 and TRBJ2-1, reads GAGVSQSPRYKVTKRGQDVALRCDPISGHVSLYWYRQALGQGPEFLTYFNYEAQQDKSGLPNDRFSAERPEGSISTLTIQRTEQRDSAMYRCASSLAVGLEVSEQFFGPGTRLTVL.

The V and J genes are TRBV5-8 and TRBJ1-2; D uncertain. The V gene's germline CDR1 is SGHTS and CDR2 YDEGEE. CDR3 size: 13 residues. Trimming left V 4 bases short and J 5 bases short, with 12 bases between. Written as DNA, the CDR3 is TGTGCCAGCAGCCCCCGGTCCCCGTATGGCTACACCTTC. Protein sequence: CASSPRSPYGYTF.

The chain links TRBV30 to TRBJ1-1, with D maybe TRBD1 (5 bases). CDR3 size: 13 residues. Germline values: CDR1 GTSNPN, CDR2 SVGIG (reference sequence). Trimming cost V 3 bases and J 1 base, with 9 bases left between them. Here the CDR3 reads CAWSAGGNTEAFF. CDR3 in DNA: TGTGCCTGGAGCGCGGGGGGGAACACTGAAGCTTTCTTT.

CDR3 residues: CASSLVASNNEQFF. The CDR3, as DNA: TGTGCCAGCAGCTTAGTGGCTAGCAACAATGAGCAGTTCTTC. The chain is built from TRBV13 and TRBJ2-1, with D possibly being TRBD2 (5 bases). The CDR3 is made up of 14 amino acids. CDR1 and CDR2 (germline): PRHDT, FYEKMQ (reference sequence). Trimming removed 1 base from V and 5 bases from J, with 9 bases in between.

The chain carries TRBV27 and TRBJ1-2; a possible D gene is TRBD1 (5 bases). The germline gives CDR1 MNHEY, CDR2 SMNVEV (reference sequence). This CDR3 region has 13 residues. With 6 bases removed from V and 8 bases from J, the gap between germline ends came to 16 bases. Here the CDR3 DNA reads TGTGCCAGCAGCCCCTCAGGAGGGGCCGGCTACACCTTC. Its protein product is CASSPSGGAGYTF.

This chain connects TRBV5-1 to TRBJ2-1; the match to TRBD2 covers 12 bases. This CDR3 is built from 15 residues. Losses at the gene ends were 4 bases for V and 7 bases for J; bases not matched to a gene: 6. Germline CDR1 reads SGHRS; CDR2 reads YFSETQ. The CDR3, as DNA: TGCGCCAGCAGCCCGACTAGCGGGAGTTTAAATGAGCAGTTCTTC. Amino acids: CASSPTSGSLNEQFF. Full variable domain (remainder filled in from reference TRBV5-1 and TRBJ2-1): KAGVTQTPRYLIKTRGQQVTLSCSPISGHRSVSWYQQTPGQGLQFLFEYFSETQRNKGNFPGRFSGRQFSNSRSEMNVSTLELGDSALYLCASSPTSGSLNEQFFGPGTRLTVL.

The CDR3 DNA is TGTGCCAGCAGTGAATGGGTAGGGGGTAGTACTGAAGCTTTCTTT. Its protein is CASSEWVGGSTEAFF. The chain joins TRBV6-1 to TRBJ1-1, with a possible D match to TRBD1 (6 bases). Trimming removed 2 bases from V and 5 bases from J, with 15 bases in between. The CDR3 sequence is 15 residues long. Germline CDR1 is MNHNS and CDR2 is SASEGT.

This chain uses TRBV6-6 with TRBJ2-6; no clear D. The germline V gene encodes CDR1 MNHNY and CDR2 SVGAGI (reference sequence). CDR3 length: 13 amino acids. V was clipped by 8 bases and J by 7 bases, with 12 bases between them. In DNA form, the CDR3 reads TGTGCCAGCTGCCGAAGAGGAGCCAACGTCCTGACTTTC. It encodes CASCRRGANVLTF.

This chain uses TRBV5-1 with TRBJ2-7; D remains unclear. This CDR3 contains 14 residues. Trimming left V 3 bases short and J 0 bases short, with 10 bases between. Germline V gene data show CDR1 as SGHRS and CDR2 as YFSETQ. CDR3 sequence (DNA): TGCGCCAGCAGCTGGGTGACAAGCTCCTACGAGCAGTACTTC. Encoded protein: CASSWVTSSYEQYF.

A single count supports this clone. CDR3 sequence reads: CASSLGASGIYEQYF. The CDR3 DNA sequence: TGTGCCAGCAGCTTAGGGGCTAGCGGGATCTACGAGCAGTACTTC. The chain joins TRBV11-2 to TRBJ2-7, with 9 nucleotides matching TRBD2. The germline gives CDR1 SGHAT, CDR2 FQNNGV. J was trimmed by 3 bases and V by 1 base; bases with no gene match: 4. The CDR3 extends over 15 amino acids.

This clone was recorded a few times. CDR3 coding DNA: TGTGCCAGCAGCCCCTACGGGGGGGGGACCTACGAGCAGTACTTC. Translation gives CASSPYGGGTYEQYF. The rearrangement uses TRBV9 and TRBJ2-5; the match to TRBD2 covers 8 bases. Gene TRBJ2-7 matches the end of the DNA better, so the J call may be wrong. The length of the CDR3 is 15 residues. CDR1 is SGDLS, CDR2 YYNGEE, per germline.

The chain has TRBV4-2 and TRBJ1-1; 9 bases map to TRBD1. There are 16 residues in the CDR3. The V segment lost 0 bases and the J segment 7 bases; nucleotides outside the gene matches: 9. The germline V gene encodes CDR1 LGHNA and CDR2 YNFKEQ. CDR3 residues: CASSQDQTGGEVEAFF. The CDR3 region has the DNA TGTGCCAGCAGCCAAGACCAAACAGGGGGCGAGGTTGAAGCTTTCTTT.

This CDR3 reads CASSPDRDGYTF. As DNA, the CDR3 is TGTGCCAGCAGTCCGGACAGGGATGGCTACACCTTC. This sequence joins TRBV6-5 and TRBJ1-2; TRBD1 matches 8 bases. The CDR3 sequence is 12 residues long. The V and J ends lost 5 bases and 6 bases, in that order; junction bases with no gene match: 2. Germline CDR1 and CDR2: MNHEY and SVGAGI.

The CDR3: CASSDLGQPSTDTQYF. DNA of the CDR3: TGTGCCAGCAGCGATCTCGGACAGCCTAGCACAGATACGCAGTATTTT. The chain couples TRBV5-4 to TRBJ2-3; TRBD1 is a possible D gene (6 bases). V dropped 4 bases and J dropped 0 bases, with 15 bases sitting between them. The CDR3 has 16 residues. CDR1 SGHNT and CDR2 YYREEE come from the germline V gene (reference sequence). Based on the CDR3 plus reference TRBV5-4 and TRBJ2-3, the full variable domain is ETGVTQSPTHLIKTRGQQVTLRCSSQSGHNTVSWYQQALGQGPQFIFQYYREEENGRGNFPPRFSGLQFPNYSSELNVNALELDDSALYLCASSDLGQPSTDTQYFGPGTRLTVL.

This chain uses TRBV19 with TRBJ2-7; 8 bases line up with TRBD2. The CDR3 consists of 14 residues. The trim removed 4 bases at V and 3 bases at J, leaving 5 bases unmatched. Germline CDR1 is LNHDA and CDR2 is SQIVND (reference sequence). For the CDR3, the DNA is TGTGCCAGTAGTACAGGAACTAGCGGCTACGAGCAGTACTTC. Residues: CASSTGTSGYEQYF.

The genes are TRBV5-1 and TRBJ1-2; 8 nucleotides align to TRBD1. The CDR3 consists of 15 residues. The germline V gene has CDR1 SGHRS and CDR2 YFSETQ. J gave up 6 bases and V 2 bases, and 9 bases lay outside the gene matches. The CDR3 loop is CASSLTTGANNGYTF. In DNA, the CDR3 is TGCGCCAGCAGCTTAACGACAGGGGCCAATAATGGCTACACCTTC.

The chain employs TRBV4-1 and TRBJ1-4; possible D gene TRBD1, 5 bases. Trimming removed 3 bases at V and 8 bases at J, with 10 bases between. This CDR3 contains 13 residues. The V gene's germline CDR1 is MGHRA and CDR2 YSYEKL. CDR3 loop: CASSQGEDEKLFF. DNA of the CDR3: TGCGCCAGCAGCCAGGGGGAGGACGAAAAACTGTTTTTT.

The CDR3 is CASSSRVPSGANVLTF. The CDR3 DNA reads as TGTGCCAGCAGTTCCCGGGTACCCTCTGGGGCCAACGTCCTGACTTTC. The rearrangement uses TRBV27 and TRBJ2-6, with D unclear. Germline loops: CDR1 MNHEY, CDR2 SMNVEV (reference sequence). The CDR3 has 16 residues. Trimming took off 4 bases at V and 0 bases at J, with 10 bases between the two ends.

The V call is TRBV9, the J call TRBJ1-4, with D perhaps matching TRBD1 (5 bases). This CDR3 is built from 15 residues. Germline loops: CDR1 SGDLS, CDR2 YYNGEE. The V gene lost 4 bases and the J gene lost 0 bases, with 10 bases spanning the gap. The CDR3 reads CASSPQGATNEKLFF. The CDR3 coding sequence is TGTGCCAGCAGCCCCCAGGGTGCAACTAATGAAAAACTGTTTTTT.

The chain links TRBV4-1 to TRBJ1-5; possible D gene TRBD1, 6 bases. The CDR3 runs to 15 residues. The V end lost 2 bases, the J end lost 6 bases, and 14 bases lay between the germline ends. Germline values: CDR1 MGHRA, CDR2 YSYEKL. CDR3 sequence (DNA): TGCGCCAGCAGCCAATATGGCAGGGGTGGTCAGCCCCAGCATTTT. It is translated as CASSQYGRGGQPQHF.

The V call is TRBV27, the J call TRBJ2-1; D is ambiguous. This CDR3 spans 16 amino acids. V shed 4 bases and J shed 3 bases, with 16 bases lying between them. CDR1 is MNHEY and CDR2 is SMNVEV in the germline V gene (reference sequence). The CDR3 region is CASSSHKEDCYNEQFF. The DNA for the CDR3 is TGTGCCAGCAGTTCCCACAAAGAGGATTGCTACAATGAGCAGTTCTTC.

The rearrangement links TRBV15 to TRBJ1-2; the D gene is possibly TRBD1 (6 bases). Per the germline V gene, CDR1 is LNHNV and CDR2 is YYDKDF (reference sequence). This CDR3 has 17 residues. V gave up 1 base and J gave up 2 bases, with 17 bases separating them. In nucleotides, the CDR3 is TGTGCCACCAGCAGAGTACAGGGTGGGAATCGAAACTATGGCTACACCTTC. Protein product: CATSRVQGGNRNYGYTF.

The chain links TRBV11-2 to TRBJ2-3; D perhaps matches TRBD2 (5 bases). V lost 2 bases to trimming and J lost 1 base, with 16 bases between them. The CDR3 runs 17 residues. The V gene's germline CDR1 is SGHAT and CDR2 FQNNGV. CDR3 coding DNA: TGTGCCAGCAGCTTAAGTATTAGCCTTAGCGGCACAGATACGCAGTATTTT. Encoded protein: CASSLSISLSGTDTQYF.

The V gene is TRBV10-1, the J gene TRBJ1-2; D perhaps matches TRBD1 (5 bases). There are 16 residues in the CDR3. The V and J ends lost 0 bases and 4 bases respectively, with 15 bases between them. Germline V lookup: CDR1 WNHNN, CDR2 SYGVQD (reference sequence). The CDR3 region is CASSESGRRQFYGYTF. CDR3 nucleotides: TGCGCCAGCAGTGAGTCGGGGAGGAGACAGTTCTATGGCTACACCTTC.

The CDR3 spells CASSDPADTQYF. The CDR3 DNA reads TGTGCCAGCAGTGACCCGGCAGATACGCAGTATTTT. The chain joins TRBV25-1 to TRBJ2-3; unclear D gene. Germline-derived CDR1 and CDR2 are MGHDK and SYGVNS. V dropped 3 bases and J dropped 4 bases, with 5 bases sitting between them. The CDR3 is made up of 12 amino acids. Based on the CDR3 plus reference TRBV25-1 and TRBJ2-3, the full variable domain is EADIYQTPRYLVIGTGKKITLECSQTMGHDKMYWYQQDPGMELHLIHYSYGVNSTEKGDLSSESTVSRIRTEHFPLTLESARPSHTSQYLCASSDPADTQYFGPGTRLTVL.

This clone was found once. The chain combines TRBV6-1 with TRBJ2-3, with 9 bases lining up with TRBD1. V trimming: 4 bases; J trimming: 4 bases; junction bases outside the gene matches: 6. Germline V gene data show CDR1 as MNHNS and CDR2 as SASEGT. The CDR3 is 15 residues long. The CDR3 spells CASSVSDRGADTQYF. Here the CDR3 DNA reads TGTGCCAGCAGTGTATCGGACAGGGGAGCAGATACGCAGTATTTT.

The rearrangement links TRBV6-4 to TRBJ2-2; 9 bases agree with TRBD1. V lost 3 bases, J lost 4 bases, and 0 bases stayed unmatched. This CDR3 contains 14 residues. Germline-derived CDR1 and CDR2 are MRHNA and SNTAGT. The CDR3 nucleotides are TGTGCCAGCAGTGAGGGACAGGGCACCGGGGAGCTGTTTTTT. This translates into CASSEGQGTGELFF.

This rearrangement joins TRBV27 to TRBJ2-7; weak D call: TRBD2 (5 bases). Germline V gives CDR1 MNHEY, CDR2 SMNVEV (reference sequence). The CDR3 is made up of 13 amino acids. The V and J ends lost 5 bases and 9 bases respectively, with 17 bases between them. The CDR3 protein is CASSLFFGEWQYF. CDR3 in DNA: TGTGCCAGCAGTCTTTTCTTCGGGGAGTGGCAGTACTTC.

The chain uses TRBV5-5 and TRBJ1-5, with unresolved D. CDR1 is SGHKS and CDR2 is YYEKEE in the germline V gene (reference sequence). V lost 1 base and J lost 6, with 8 bases in between. The CDR3 runs to 13 residues. The CDR3 DNA reads TGTGCCAGCAGCTTGCACGAGGGTCAGCCCCAGCATTTT. Encoded protein: CASSLHEGQPQHF.